This T cell receptor (beta chain) appears in the sequencing data of a study of control samples from healthy donors and cancer patients (dated by TCRdb to 2018 to 2020). The CDR3 contains 13 residues, cysteine and phenylalanine counted. Only CDR3 DNA remains: 39 bases, in frame from the first base. CDR1 and CDR2, looked up from the germline V gene (reference sequence), are WNHNN and SYGVQD. The junction shows trimming of 10 bases on V and 4 bases on J, plus 16 bases between the germline ends. As for this clone: Its antigen has not been determined. Base qualities are not provided; no much larger clone lies one nucleotide away.

The protocol used for the library was the immunoSEQ multiplex PCR assay. In its TCRdb copy, this immuneACCESS table keeps in-frame sequences only and misses some clones. Where compared with another copy, unresolved V genes explain less than half of these, and the others have no known cause. The sample records around 93,000 clones, roughly 92% of which are singletons. The top ten constitute under 4% of the sample. This TCR was sampled from a human donor in good health. The donor label of this sample is uncertain. Sequenced: blood. The chain was built from TRBV10-1 and TRBJ1-2, with a weak D call of TRBD1 (5 bases match). The DNA is as follows: TGCGCCACCGACGGGACGGTGAGCTATGGCTACACCTTC. This encodes CATDGTVSYGYTF.